One and the same sample provided the 25 T cell receptor beta chains below, sequenced in a study of blood T cell repertoires in COVID-19. Sequencing used immunoSEQ multiplex PCR; TCRdb keeps in-frame clones, though not all of them. The sample consists of approximately 210,000 clones, 90% to 95% of them appearing once. Sequencing used peripheral blood. Receptors were obtained from a man aged 30-40 years with acute or convalescent COVID-19.

V usage is TRBV5-8 and J usage is TRBJ1-1, with D perhaps TRBD1 (5 bases). The CDR3 consists of 16 residues. CDR1 is SGHTS and CDR2 is YDEGEE in the germline V gene. Trimming took 5 bases from V and 0 from J, leaving 17 bases between them. DNA for the CDR3: TGTGCCAGCAGATTGAAGAGACAGAAGATGAACACTGAAGCTTTCTTT. Translating gives CASRLKRQKMNTEAFF. Variable domain in full (rest from reference TRBV5-8 and TRBJ1-1): EAGVTQSPTHLIKTRGQQATLRCSPISGHTSVYWYQQALGLGLQFLLWYDEGEERNRGNFPPRFSGRQFPNYSSELNVNALELEDSALYLCASRLKRQKMNTEAFFGQGTRLTVV.

V is TRBV4-1 and J is TRBJ1-2; D is ambiguous. With 5 bases removed from V and 8 bases from J, the gap between germline ends came to 9 bases. Germline V CDR1 and CDR2: MGHRA, YSYEKL. This CDR3 comprises 11 residues. The CDR3 spells CASSAMRGYTF. In DNA form, the CDR3 reads TGCGCCAGCAGCGCTATGAGGGGCTACACCTTC.

In this sample, this clone turned up a few times. CDR3 amino acids: CASSPTRFYEQYF. In DNA form, the CDR3 reads TGTGCCAGTAGTCCTACTAGGTTCTACGAGCAGTACTTC. The V call is TRBV19, the J call TRBJ2-7, with D possibly being TRBD2 (5 bases). CDR3 size: 13 residues. Germline values: CDR1 LNHDA, CDR2 SQIVND (reference sequence). The V and J ends lost 5 bases and 3 bases respectively, with 11 bases between them.

The chain combines TRBV27 with TRBJ1-5; D is unclear. Trimming took 0 bases from V and 7 from J, leaving 10 bases between them. CDR3 size: 14 residues. CDR1 is MNHEY, CDR2 SMNVEV, per germline (reference sequence). CDR3: CASSLSGFQQPQHF. DNA of the CDR3: TGTGCCAGCAGTTTATCGGGCTTCCAACAGCCCCAGCATTTT.

This clone was seen a few times. The J gene is TRBJ2-1, the V gene TRBV29-1, with D possibly TRBD1 on 5 matching bases. This CDR3 has 13 residues. Germline CDR1 and CDR2: SQVTM and ANQGSEA. Trimming removed 7 bases at V and 4 bases at J, with 14 bases between. For the CDR3, the DNA is TGCAGCGGCCGACAGCTTCTTTACAATGAGCAGTTCTTC. Translating gives CSGRQLLYNEQFF.

The chain has TRBV18 and TRBJ1-1; D remains ambiguous. In germline, CDR1 is KGHSH, CDR2 LQKENI. V lost 3 bases, J lost 9 bases, and 17 bases lay in between. This CDR3 contains 14 residues. CDR3 amino acids: CASSPGHTRIKAFF. The CDR3 DNA follows: TGTGCCAGCTCACCTGGCCATACCCGAATAAAAGCTTTCTTT. Together with reference TRBV18 and TRBJ1-1, the CDR3 gives the full variable domain: NAGVMQNPRHLVRRRGQEARLRCSPMKGHSHVYWYRQLPEEGLKFMVYLQKENIIDESGMPKERFSAEFPKEGPSILRIQQVVRGDSAAYFCASSPGHTRIKAFFGQGTRLTVV.

The chain is built from TRBV28 and TRBJ1-2; perhaps TRBD1 as D (6 bases). Trimming took off 6 bases at V and 4 bases at J, with 18 bases between the two ends. This CDR3 comprises 15 residues. Looked up from germline, CDR1 is MDHEN and CDR2 is SYDVKM. CDR3 amino acids: CASRSRQALVYGYTF. CDR3 nucleotides: TGTGCCAGCAGGTCCCGACAGGCCCTAGTCTATGGCTACACCTTC.

This rearrangement joins TRBV6-5 to TRBJ1-2, with D possibly TRBD1 on 5 matching bases. The V and J ends lost 6 bases and 5 bases respectively, with 19 bases between them. Per the germline V gene, CDR1 is MNHEY and CDR2 is SVGAGI. The CDR3 runs to 15 residues. The CDR3 region has the DNA TGTGCCAGCAGGGCGAACGCAGGGTTCTTTTATGGCTACACCTTC. This gives the protein CASRANAGFFYGYTF.

This clone has more than one count but fewer than ten. V and J are TRBV6-6 and TRBJ2-2; weak D call: TRBD1 (6 bases). The CDR3 extends over 16 amino acids. Trimming pared 4 bases from V and 5 bases from J, leaving 17 bases between. The germline gives CDR1 MNHNY, CDR2 SVGAGI (reference sequence). The CDR3 here is CASSLRGGAGTGELFF. CDR3 nucleotide sequence: TGTGCCAGCAGTTTACGTGGGGGCGCCGGGACCGGGGAGCTGTTTTTT.

On this clone: This same CDR3 is encoded by further DNA sequences in the sample. The J gene is TRBJ2-5, the V gene TRBV9, with a weak D call TRBD2 (6 bases). The V end lost 0 bases, the J end lost 5 bases, and 14 bases lay between the germline ends. CDR3 size: 15 residues. Germline assignment: CDR1 SGDLS and CDR2 YYNGEE. The CDR3 region is CASSVETGGGETQYF. The CDR3 DNA sequence: TGTGCCAGCAGCGTAGAAACTGGGGGAGGTGAGACCCAGTACTTC.

This chain joins TRBV3-1 (or the pseudogene TRBV3-2) and TRBJ2-2; D unclear. V gave up 6 bases and J gave up 2 bases, with 16 bases separating them. The germline gives CDR1 LGHDT, CDR2 YNNKEL (reference sequence). This CDR3 contains 16 residues. The CDR3 region is CASRSYSVPNTGELFF. Written as DNA, the CDR3 is TGTGCCAGCAGGTCCTATTCGGTGCCCAACACCGGGGAGCTGTTTTTT.

The V call is TRBV24-1, the J call TRBJ2-5; weak D call: TRBD1 (5 bases). The CDR3 extends over 13 amino acids. V shed 4 bases and J shed 5 bases, with 10 bases lying between them. Germline CDR1 reads KGHDR; CDR2 reads SFDVKD. The CDR3 loop reads CATSDPNRETQYF. DNA for the CDR3: TGTGCCACCAGTGACCCCAACAGGGAGACCCAGTACTTC.

This chain links TRBV2 with TRBJ2-1; 9 bases map to TRBD2. This CDR3 is built from 16 residues. CDR1 SNHLY and CDR2 FYNNEI come from the germline V gene. Losses at the gene ends were 3 bases for V and 5 bases for J; bases not matched to a gene: 8. CDR3 in DNA: TGTGCCAGCAGTGAGGGGACTAGCCAATACCACAATGAGCAGTTCTTC. Amino acid sequence: CASSEGTSQYHNEQFF.

The chain couples TRBV9 to TRBJ2-5; D might be TRBD2 (6 bases). Trimming shortened V by 0 bases and J by 7 bases, and 13 bases separated the two germline ends. The CDR3 runs 14 residues. Germline assignment: CDR1 SGDLS and CDR2 YYNGEE. The CDR3 loop reads CASSVDGTEGTQYF. CDR3 DNA sequence: TGTGCCAGCAGCGTAGACGGTACGGAGGGGACCCAGTACTTC.

The rearrangement uses TRBV6-5 and TRBJ2-1; D possibly corresponds to TRBD2 (5 bases). Trimming left V 5 bases short and J 0 bases short, with 11 bases between. The CDR3 is made up of 15 amino acids. Germline CDR1 MNHEY, CDR2 SVGAGI. The CDR3 region is CASSLKGSSYNEQFF. In DNA, the CDR3 is TGTGCCAGCAGTCTAAAAGGGAGCTCCTACAATGAGCAGTTCTTC.

The V call is TRBV28, the J call TRBJ2-3, with 9 bases matching TRBD2. J lost 1 base, V lost 10 bases, and 3 bases had no gene match. CDR1 and CDR2 (germline): MDHEN, SYDVKM. The CDR3 runs to 13 residues. CDR3 in DNA: TGTGCCATTCGGACTAGCGGCACAGATACGCAGTATTTT. It yields the protein CAIRTSGTDTQYF.

The chain employs TRBV19 and TRBJ1-6; D gene unclear. Per the germline V gene, CDR1 is LNHDA and CDR2 is SQIVND (reference sequence). The CDR3 length is 14 residues. Trimming took off 8 bases at V and 0 bases at J, with 8 bases between the two ends. The chain's CDR3 is CASRFSSYNSPLHF. In DNA form, the CDR3 reads TGTGCCAGTCGGTTTAGCTCCTATAATTCACCCCTCCACTTT.

The V gene is TRBV27, the J gene TRBJ2-7, with D maybe TRBD1 (5 bases). CDR3 length: 13 amino acids. Germline assignment: CDR1 MNHEY and CDR2 SMNVEV (reference sequence). V lost 4 bases and J lost 1, with 8 bases in between. The CDR3 spells CASSWGGSYEQYF. The CDR3 bases are TGTGCCAGCAGTTGGGGCGGATCCTACGAGCAGTACTTC.

The chain carries TRBV7-2 and TRBJ1-2; 10 bases are a match to TRBD1. The CDR3 covers 16 residues. The germline CDR1 and CDR2 sequences are SGHTA and FQGNSA. J was trimmed by 9 bases and V by 5 bases; bases with no gene match: 15. The CDR3, as DNA: TGTGCCAGCAGCCCGGGACAGGGGCGCGCCCTTAAGAGCTACACCTTC. The encoded protein is CASSPGQGRALKSYTF.

This chain links TRBV21-1 with TRBJ2-2; the listed D gene, TRBD2, was not tested against the DNA. TRBV21-1 is assigned pseudogene status. The CDR3 contains 18 residues. The CDR3 is CASSKYRLAGGYGGELFF. In nucleotides, the CDR3 is TGTGCCAGCAGCAAATATCGTCTAGCGGGAGGGTACGGCGGGGAGCTGTTTTTT.

The chain couples TRBV28 to TRBJ2-3, with TRBD2 as a possible D gene (6 bases). Germline CDR1 reads MDHEN; CDR2 reads SYDVKM. This CDR3 is built from 15 residues. V lost 2 bases, J lost 0 bases, and 9 bases lay in between. In DNA, the CDR3 is TGTGCCAGCAGTTTAGCGGGACCTAGCACAGATACGCAGTATTTT. Translation: CASSLAGPSTDTQYF.

This chain connects TRBV18 to TRBJ2-3; no clear D gene. The CDR3 contains 15 residues. Germline V CDR1 and CDR2: KGHSH, LQKENI. V was shortened by 4 bases and J by 0 bases, with 11 bases between the two germline ends. As DNA, the CDR3 is TGTGCCAGCTCACAATCAAGTACTAGCACAGATACGCAGTATTTT. Translating gives CASSQSSTSTDTQYF.

J is TRBJ2-5 and V is TRBV7-2; 9 bases are a match to TRBD1. CDR3 length equals 16 residues. Germline loops: CDR1 SGHTA, CDR2 FQGNSA. Trimming took 4 bases from V and 5 from J; bases not matched to a gene: 11. CDR3 DNA: TGTGCCAGCAGCTCTCGCCGGACAGGGGCTGGGGAGACCCAGTACTTC. This gives the protein CASSSRRTGAGETQYF.

The V gene is TRBV27, the J gene TRBJ2-2; 7 bases match TRBD1. CDR3 length: 17 residues. Germline CDR1 is MNHEY and CDR2 is SMNVEV (reference sequence). Losses at the gene ends were 2 bases for V and 1 base for J; bases not matched to a gene: 7. In nucleotides, the CDR3 is TGTGCCAGCAGTTTACTCCACCGACAGGGGAACACCGGGGAGCTGTTTTTT. It translates to CASSLLHRQGNTGELFF.

CDR3 sequence: CATSRDRLAQETQYF. Written as DNA, the CDR3 is TGTGCCACCAGCAGAGATAGACTGGCTCAAGAGACCCAGTACTTC. The chain employs TRBV15 and TRBJ2-5; unclear D gene. Trimming took off 0 bases at V and 2 bases at J, with 10 bases between the two ends. The CDR3 contains 15 residues. CDR1 and CDR2 from the germline V gene are LNHNV and YYDKDF (reference sequence).